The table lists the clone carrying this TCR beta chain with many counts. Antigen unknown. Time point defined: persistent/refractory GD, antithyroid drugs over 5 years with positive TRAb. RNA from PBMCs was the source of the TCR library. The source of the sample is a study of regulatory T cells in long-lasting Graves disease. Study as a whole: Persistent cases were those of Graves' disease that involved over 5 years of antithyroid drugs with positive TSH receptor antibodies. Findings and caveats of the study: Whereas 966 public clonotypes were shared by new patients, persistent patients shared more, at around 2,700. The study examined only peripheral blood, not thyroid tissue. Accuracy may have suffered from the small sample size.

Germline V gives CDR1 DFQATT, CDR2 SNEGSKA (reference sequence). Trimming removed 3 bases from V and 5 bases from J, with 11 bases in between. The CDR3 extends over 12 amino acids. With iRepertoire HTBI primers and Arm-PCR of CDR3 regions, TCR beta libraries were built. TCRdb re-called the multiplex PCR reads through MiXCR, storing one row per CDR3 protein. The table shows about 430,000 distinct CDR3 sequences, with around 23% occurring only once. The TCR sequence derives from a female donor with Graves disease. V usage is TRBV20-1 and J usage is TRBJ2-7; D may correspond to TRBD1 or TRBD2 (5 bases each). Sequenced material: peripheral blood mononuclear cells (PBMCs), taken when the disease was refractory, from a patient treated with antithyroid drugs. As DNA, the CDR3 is TGCAGTGCTAGGCTAGGGACGGACGAGCAGTACTTC. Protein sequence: CSARLGTDEQYF.